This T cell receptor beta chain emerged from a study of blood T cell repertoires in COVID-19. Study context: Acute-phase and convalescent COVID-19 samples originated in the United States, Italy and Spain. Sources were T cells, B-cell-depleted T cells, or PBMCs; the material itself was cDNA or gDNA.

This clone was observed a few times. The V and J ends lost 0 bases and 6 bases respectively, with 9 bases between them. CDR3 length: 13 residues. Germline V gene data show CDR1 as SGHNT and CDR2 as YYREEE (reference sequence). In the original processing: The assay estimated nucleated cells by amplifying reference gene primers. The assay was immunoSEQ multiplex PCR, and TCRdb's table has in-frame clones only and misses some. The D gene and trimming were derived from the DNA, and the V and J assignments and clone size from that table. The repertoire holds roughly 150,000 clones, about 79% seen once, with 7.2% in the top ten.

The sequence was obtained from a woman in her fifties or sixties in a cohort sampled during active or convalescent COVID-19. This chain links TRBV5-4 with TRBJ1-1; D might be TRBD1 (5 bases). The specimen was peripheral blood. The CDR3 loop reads CASSLGGVAEAFF. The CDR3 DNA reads TGTGCCAGCAGCTTGGGGGGGGTCGCTGAAGCTTTCTTT.